These 7 T cell receptor beta chains came from one sample sequenced in a study of CD8 T cells in Susac syndrome (dated by TCRdb to between 2018 and 2020). To prepare the library, the immunoSEQ multiplex PCR assay was applied. RNA was extracted using the RNeasy kit, and about 0.5 to 1 microgram was reverse transcribed with random hexamers. TCRdb ran its own pipeline on the public reads, namely fastp trimming at Q25 and MiXCR clone calling, and kept in-frame beta chains. Rows are combined by CDR3 protein, so each entry shows the most common genes and DNA. In this sample the table shows some 94,000 distinct CDR3 sequences, about 94% of which occur a single time. 0.3% to 0.35% of the sample is held by the ten biggest clonotypes. Sequencing was performed on CD4+ T cells from PBMCs. All receptors come from a human donor with Susac syndrome.

The chain is built from TRBV5-4 and TRBJ2-3, with 11 positions matching TRBD1. V trimming: 2 bases; J trimming: 4 bases; junction bases outside the gene matches: 6. The CDR3 consists of 16 residues. Looked up from germline, CDR1 is SGHNT and CDR2 is YYREEE (reference sequence). CDR3 in amino acids: CASSFWTGGSSDTQYF. The DNA for the CDR3 is TGTGCCAGCAGCTTCTGGACAGGGGGCTCGTCAGATACGCAGTATTTT.

The chain couples TRBV30 to TRBJ1-1; possibly TRBD1 for D (6 bases). V was trimmed by 5 bases and J by 8 bases, leaving 21 bases between them. Germline lookup yields CDR1 GTSNPN and CDR2 SVGIG (reference sequence). CDR3 size: 14 residues. The CDR3 bases are TGTGCCTGGGGAGGGGGTCGTGGGGCATTGGAAGCTTTCTTT. Residues: CAWGGGRGALEAFF.

J is TRBJ2-3 and V is TRBV12-3 or TRBV12-4; D gene unclear. This CDR3 comprises 12 residues. V lost 6 bases and J 6 bases, leaving 10 bases between the germline ends. The CDR3: CASRLNSDTQYF. In nucleotides, the CDR3 is TGTGCCAGCAGACTGAATTCCGATACGCAGTATTTT.

V and J are TRBV14 and TRBJ1-3; 7 bases match TRBD1. V dropped 4 bases and J dropped 4; count of bases not matched to a gene: 10. CDR3 size: 16 residues. Germline CDR1 is SGHDN and CDR2 is FVKESK. CDR3 amino acids: CASSPLDRQVGNTIYF. CDR3 nucleotide sequence: TGTGCCAGCAGCCCCCTGGACAGGCAGGTCGGAAACACCATATATTTT. Drawing the rest from reference TRBV14 and TRBJ1-3, the complete variable domain is EAGVTQFPSHSVIEKGQTVTLRCDPISGHDNLYWYRRVMGKEIKFLLHFVKESKQDESGMPNNRFLAERTGGTYSTLKVQPAELEDSGVYFCASSPLDRQVGNTIYFGEGSWLTVV.

The rearrangement uses TRBV9 and TRBJ1-3; D unclear. Per germline, CDR1 SGDLS and CDR2 YYNGEE. This CDR3 has 14 amino acids. Trimming removed 4 bases from V and 2 bases from J, with 10 bases in between. The CDR3 spells CASSSRSPGNTIYF. CDR3 DNA: TGTGCCAGCAGCTCCCGGTCCCCTGGAAACACCATATATTTT.

This chain connects TRBV25-1 to TRBJ2-2, with 9 nucleotides matching TRBD2. Unmatched junction bases numbered 8, after V lost 6 bases and J lost 3 bases. Germline V lookup: CDR1 MGHDK, CDR2 SYGVNS. The CDR3 consists of 16 residues. The CDR3 nucleotides are TGTGCCAGCAGCCCTTTAGCGGGGGCCCACACCGGGGAGCTGTTTTTT. Translating it yields CASSPLAGAHTGELFF.

Only a few counts were recorded for this clonotype. The chain carries TRBV3-1 and TRBJ2-3; D unresolved. The CDR3 consists of 11 residues. In germline, CDR1 is LGHDT, CDR2 YNNKEL (reference sequence). V gave up 1 base and J gave up 6 bases, with 2 bases separating them. CDR3 residues: CASSQVDTQYF. DNA of the CDR3: TGTGCCAGCAGCCAAGTGGATACGCAGTATTTT.